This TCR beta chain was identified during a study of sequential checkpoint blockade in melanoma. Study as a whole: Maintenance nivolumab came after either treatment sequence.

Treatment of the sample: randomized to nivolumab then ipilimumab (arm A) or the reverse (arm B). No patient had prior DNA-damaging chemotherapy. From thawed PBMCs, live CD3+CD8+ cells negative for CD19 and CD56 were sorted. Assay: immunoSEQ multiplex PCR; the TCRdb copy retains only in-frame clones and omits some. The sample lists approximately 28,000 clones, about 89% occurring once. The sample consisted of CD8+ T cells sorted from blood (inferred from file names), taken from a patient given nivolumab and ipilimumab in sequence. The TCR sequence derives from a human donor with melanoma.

The CDR3 region has the DNA TGTGCCAGTAGTATGGGACACCCGAACAATGAGCAGTTCTTC. Its protein product is CASSMGHPNNEQFF. The V and J genes are TRBV19 and TRBJ2-1, with a weak D call TRBD1 (6 bases). CDR3 length: 14 amino acids. The germline CDR1 and CDR2 sequences are LNHDA and SQIVND (reference sequence). V was cut by 3 bases and J by 5 bases, with 11 bases left in between.